The clone carrying this TCR beta chain was found a few times. Antigen: not known. The data were obtained in a study of human T cells and chemical hapten exposure. Study at large: Patients, predominantly female, presented with alopecia areata, totalis or universalis. It was small differences in pooled library volume that mainly caused per-sample TCR yields to vary. Study observations and caveats: It was expanded TCRs that formed significantly more large CDR3 similarity clusters than controls did.

Deletions cut 1 base from V and 4 bases from J, with 4 bases between. CDR1 LGHDT and CDR2 YNNKEL come from the germline V gene (reference sequence). The CDR3 extends over 12 amino acids. A single record per CDR3 protein comes from TCRdb applying MiXCR to the RACE reads. The data contain about 73,000 distinct CDR3 sequences, 7.5% to 9.5% of them singletons. Specified time point: patch test 2, 6 weeks after DPC sensitization. Treatment reported: therapeutic diphenylcyclopropenone sensitization with weekly scalp DPC. The receptor was isolated from a woman aged 45-60 years with alopecia areata. Some clones in this sample may be carry-over from other donors' samples. V and J are TRBV3-1 and TRBJ2-5; no clear D gene. The sample was whole blood, taken in connection with sensitization to the hapten diphenylcyclopropenone (DPC). The CDR3 here is CASSQGRETQYF. CDR3 coding DNA: TGTGCCAGCAGCCAAGGAAGAGAGACCCAGTACTTC.